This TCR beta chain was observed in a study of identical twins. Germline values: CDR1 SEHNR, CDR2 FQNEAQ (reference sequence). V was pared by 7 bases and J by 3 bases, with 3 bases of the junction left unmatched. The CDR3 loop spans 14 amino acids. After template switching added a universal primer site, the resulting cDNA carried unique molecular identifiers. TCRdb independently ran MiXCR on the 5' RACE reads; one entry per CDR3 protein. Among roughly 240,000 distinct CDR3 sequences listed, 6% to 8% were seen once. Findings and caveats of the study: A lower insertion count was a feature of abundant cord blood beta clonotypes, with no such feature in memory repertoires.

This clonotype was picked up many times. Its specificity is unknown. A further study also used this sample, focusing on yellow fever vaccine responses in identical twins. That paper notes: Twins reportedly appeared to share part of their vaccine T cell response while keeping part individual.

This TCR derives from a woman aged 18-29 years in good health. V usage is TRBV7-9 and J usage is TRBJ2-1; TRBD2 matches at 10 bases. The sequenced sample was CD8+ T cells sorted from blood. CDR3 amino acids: CASMASGSYNEQFF. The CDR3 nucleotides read TGTGCCAGCATGGCTAGCGGGAGCTACAATGAGCAGTTCTTC. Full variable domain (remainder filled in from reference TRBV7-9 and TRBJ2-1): DTGVSQNPRHKITKRGQNVTFRCDPISEHNRLYWYRQTLGQGPEFLTYFQNEAQLEKSRLLSDRFSAERPKGSFSTLEIQRTEQGDSAMYLCASMASGSYNEQFFGPGTRLTVL.